Listed here are 13 T cell receptor beta chains from one sample, sequenced in a study of T cells after yellow fever vaccination. TCRdb itself ran the 5' RACE reads through MiXCR, one entry per CDR3 protein. This table has about 63,000 distinct CDR3 sequences, 6.5% to 8% appearing once. The material was CD8+ T cells sorted from PBMCs, obtained 15 days after the yellow fever booster vaccination. The receptors were gathered from a man aged 25 to 40 who received the YFV17D yellow fever vaccine.

This clonotype was counted ten times or more. The V and J genes are TRBV18 and TRBJ2-3; 11 bases agree with TRBD2. CDR3 size: 16 residues. Germline lookup yields CDR1 KGHSH and CDR2 LQKENI. Germline trimming cut 3 bases from V and 6 bases from J; bases unmatched to any gene: 8. CDR3 sequence: CASSPFLAGGLDTQYF. The CDR3 DNA sequence: TGTGCCAGCTCACCCTTCTTAGCGGGAGGGCTTGATACGCAGTATTTT.

This clonotype was seen at least ten times. The gene calls are TRBV20-1 and TRBJ1-1; D unresolved. Trimming took 3 bases from V and 1 from J, leaving 9 bases between them. CDR1 and CDR2 from the germline V gene are DFQATT and SNEGSKA (reference sequence). The CDR3 consists of 13 residues. The CDR3 sequence is CSASAFKNTEAFF. The DNA of the CDR3 is TGCAGTGCTAGCGCGTTCAAGAACACTGAAGCTTTCTTT.

This clonotype showed up many times. The genes are TRBV11-2 and TRBJ2-7, with D possibly called TRBD1 or TRBD2 (5 bases each). CDR3 length: 14 amino acids. Germline assignment: CDR1 SGHAT and CDR2 FQNNGV. Trimming removed 3 bases at V and 6 bases at J, with 15 bases between. This CDR3 reads CASSLGVEFSEQYF. The CDR3 DNA reads as TGTGCCAGCAGCTTGGGGGTGGAGTTTTCCGAGCAGTACTTC.

This clonotype was seen at least ten times. The gene calls are TRBV20-1 and TRBJ2-7; 13 positions agree with TRBD2. The germline CDR1 and CDR2 sequences are DFQATT and SNEGSKA (reference sequence). V was pared by 6 bases and J by 3 bases, with 2 bases of the junction left unmatched. The CDR3 contains 13 residues. This CDR3 is CSARTSGSYEQYF. CDR3 sequence (DNA): TGCAGTGCGAGGACTAGCGGGAGCTACGAGCAGTACTTC.

This clonotype was seen many times. The chain employs TRBV20-1 and TRBJ2-7; TRBD2 matches at 7 bases. Germline V CDR1 and CDR2: DFQATT, SNEGSKA (reference sequence). The CDR3 has 15 amino acids. The V and J ends lost 1 base and 0 bases, in that order; junction bases with no gene match: 6. DNA of the CDR3: TGCAGTGCTAGAGGGCTAGCGGACACCTCCTACGAGCAGTACTTC. It is translated as CSARGLADTSYEQYF.

This clonotype has at least ten counts. J is TRBJ2-7 and V is TRBV20-1; 8 bases are shared with TRBD1. Germline V gene data show CDR1 as DFQATT and CDR2 as SNEGSKA (reference sequence). The length of the CDR3 is 14 residues. Trimming removed 6 bases from V and 2 bases from J; junction bases left unmatched: 9. In nucleotides, the CDR3 is TGCAGTGCAGCAGGGGGCTCTAGACCCTACGAGCAGTACTTC. Translated: CSAAGGSRPYEQYF.

The table lists this clonotype with many counts. V gene TRBV6-2 or TRBV6-3 combines with J gene TRBJ2-1; 7 positions match TRBD1. Germline CDR1 is MNHEY and CDR2 is SVGEGT. This CDR3 region has 14 residues. V lost 6 bases and J lost 8; bases outside the gene matches: 10. The CDR3 DNA is TGTGCCAGCAGATATAGGACAGGCCCCCATGAGCAGTTCTTC. It encodes CASRYRTGPHEQFF.

The chain links TRBV11-1 to TRBJ2-5; 10 bases fit TRBD2. The V segment lost 4 bases and the J segment 2 bases; nucleotides outside the gene matches: 4. From germline, CDR1 is SGHAT and CDR2 FQDESV (reference sequence). The CDR3 has 15 residues. CDR3 in DNA: TGTGCCAGCAGCTCCGGGACTAGCGAGCAAGAGACCCAGTACTTC. The encoded protein is CASSSGTSEQETQYF.

The chain recombines TRBV5-6 with TRBJ2-7; D remains unclear. This CDR3 comprises 12 residues. Between the trimmed V and J ends, which lost 6 bases and 2 bases, there was a span of 9 bases. Germline lookup yields CDR1 SGHDT and CDR2 YYEEEE. The chain's CDR3 is CASNHKTYEQYF. The DNA of the CDR3 is TGTGCCAGCAACCACAAGACCTACGAGCAGTACTTC.

In its sample, this clonotype was seen many times. V and J are TRBV27 and TRBJ2-1; D call uncertain. The CDR3 runs to 14 residues. Trimming stripped 7 bases from V and 4 bases from J, with 14 bases between. CDR1 and CDR2 (germline): MNHEY, SMNVEV (reference sequence). CDR3 amino acids: CASTMTGLYNEQFF. The CDR3 DNA sequence: TGTGCCAGCACCATGACGGGTTTGTACAATGAGCAGTTCTTC.

This clonotype appeared many times. The chain couples TRBV20-1 to TRBJ2-7, with TRBD1 matching 9 bases. The germline V gene has CDR1 DFQATT and CDR2 SNEGSKA (reference sequence). The CDR3 contains 15 residues. The ends lost 0 bases at V and 1 base at J; junction bases unmatched: 4. The CDR3 nucleotides are TGCAGTGCTAGAGATACCGGGACAGGGTCCTACGAGCAGTACTTC. It specifies CSARDTGTGSYEQYF.

This clonotype was counted ten times or more. This chain joins TRBV20-1 and TRBJ2-2; 7 nucleotides line up with TRBD1. Germline-derived CDR1 and CDR2 are DFQATT and SNEGSKA (reference sequence). The V and J ends lost 0 bases and 4 bases, in that order; junction bases with no gene match: 8. The CDR3 is made up of 16 amino acids. CDR3 bases: TGCAGTGCTAGAGATTTCCAGGGGGTAGGCACCGGGGAGCTGTTTTTT. Amino acids: CSARDFQGVGTGELFF.

With respect to this clonotype: With a much larger clone just one base away, this may be a read error. The genes are TRBV13 and TRBJ2-3; 11 bases map to TRBD2. The CDR3 totals 16 residues. Germline assignment: CDR1 PRHDT and CDR2 FYEKMQ (reference sequence). CDR3 sequence reads: CGSSSWTSGRTEGLYF. In nucleotides, the CDR3 is TGTGGCAGCAGCTCATGGACTAGCGGGCGGACCGAGGGATTGTATTTT.